Listed here are 18 T cell receptor beta chains from one sample, sequenced in a study of blood T cells in healthy people across ages. PCR was performed a second time for about 7 to 11 cycles using a sample-barcoded 5' primer and a J-beta primer mix. TCRdb called the 5' RACE reads again in MiXCR, with one record for every CDR3 protein. Of some 880,000 distinct CDR3 sequences in the sample, 35% to 40% were seen once. Sample: blood. The receptors originated from a man between 18 and 29 years old in good health.

The gene calls are TRBV20-1 and TRBJ2-5; 7 bases map to TRBD2. Judging by the DNA end, TRBJ2-7 fits better; the J call may be wrong. CDR1 DFQATT and CDR2 SNEGSKA come from the germline V gene (reference sequence). The CDR3 spans 14 residues. CDR3 nucleotide sequence: TGCAGTGCTAGAGGCCGGGAACTAGCGCACGAGCAGTACTTC. Translated, it gives CSARGRELAHEQYF.

The V and J genes are TRBV28 and TRBJ2-3, with D possibly matching TRBD1 (7 bases). The CDR3 extends over 15 amino acids. The V end was cut by 8 bases, the J end by 3 bases, with 18 bases between. The germline V gene encodes CDR1 MDHEN and CDR2 SYDVKM. CDR3 in DNA: TGTGCCAGCCAACGGAGGGGGCACCTGACAGATACGCAGTATTTT. Residues: CASQRRGHLTDTQYF. The full variable domain, completed using reference TRBV28 and TRBJ2-3, is DVKVTQSSRYLVKRTGEKVFLECVQDMDHENMFWYRQDPGLGLRLIYFSYDVKMKEKGDIPEGYSVSREKKERFSLILESASTNQTSMYLCASQRRGHLTDTQYFGPGTRLTVL.

The J gene is TRBJ2-5, the V gene TRBV20-1, with TRBD1 matching over 9 bases. The CDR3 has 12 amino acids. Unmatched junction bases numbered 9, after V lost 5 bases and J lost 11 bases. CDR1 is DFQATT, CDR2 SNEGSKA, per germline (reference sequence). CDR3 region: CSAVTGGNEQYF. CDR3 nucleotides: TGCAGTGCTGTCACAGGGGGCAATGAGCAGTACTTC.

This clonotype showed up just a few times. The gene calls are TRBV6-5 and TRBJ1-1; perhaps TRBD1 as D (6 bases). V was trimmed by 4 bases and J by 3 bases, leaving 15 bases between them. Germline assignment: CDR1 MNHEY and CDR2 SVGAGI. The CDR3 has 15 amino acids. CDR3 DNA: TGTGCCAGCAGTTCAACTGGACAGTATTACACTGAAGCTTTCTTT. This translates into CASSSTGQYYTEAFF.

The table lists this clonotype with a few counts. The J gene is TRBJ2-2, the V gene TRBV20-1; 8 bases are a match to TRBD2. The CDR3 contains 15 residues. The V and J ends lost 0 bases and 6 bases, in that order; junction bases with no gene match: 6. Germline V gene sequence: CDR1 DFQATT, CDR2 SNEGSKA (reference sequence). CDR3 loop: CSARDPGGASGELFF. CDR3 DNA sequence: TGCAGTGCTAGAGATCCCGGGGGGGCCTCCGGGGAGCTGTTTTTT.

The table lists this clonotype with a few counts. The chain joins TRBV5-1 to TRBJ1-6; D gene uncertain. CDR1 is SGHRS, CDR2 YFSETQ, per germline. The CDR3 extends over 15 amino acids. Trimming pared 4 bases from V and 7 bases from J, leaving 15 bases between. The CDR3 spells CASSPEEAGNSPLHF. The CDR3 coding sequence is TGCGCCAGCAGCCCTGAGGAGGCGGGGAATTCACCCCTCCACTTT.

CDR3 sequence: CATTPAGKGTQYF. CDR3 nucleotide sequence: TGTGCCACCACCCCGGCGGGAAAAGGGACCCAGTACTTC. V and J are TRBV24-1 and TRBJ2-5; D is perhaps TRBD2 (6 bases). From germline, CDR1 is KGHDR and CDR2 SFDVKD. V was pared by 8 bases and J by 7 bases, with 16 bases between. The CDR3 has 13 residues.

This chain links TRBV4-3 with TRBJ2-3, with TRBD1 matching over 8 bases. The ends lost 1 base at V and 2 bases at J; junction bases unmatched: 8. The CDR3 length is 17 residues. In germline, CDR1 is LGHNA, CDR2 YSLEER. CDR3 protein: CASSQVRDRYITDTQYF. DNA of the CDR3: TGCGCCAGCAGCCAAGTGAGGGACAGGTATATCACAGATACGCAGTATTTT.

V is TRBV30 and J is TRBJ2-7; D is unresolved. Trimming left V 4 bases short and J 9 bases short, with 13 bases between. This CDR3 has 11 residues. In germline, CDR1 is GTSNPN, CDR2 SVGIG (reference sequence). The CDR3 DNA reads as TGTGCCTGGACTGAGACGGGCGTGCAGTACTTC. Residues: CAWTETGVQYF. Full variable domain (missing parts from reference TRBV30 and TRBJ2-7): SQTIHQWPATLVQPVGSPLSLECTVEGTSNPNLYWYRQAAGRGLQLLFYSVGIGQISSEVPQNLSASRPQDRQFILSSKKLLLSDSGFYLCAWTETGVQYFGPGTRLTVT.

The chain employs TRBV9 and TRBJ1-2, with D possibly being TRBD1 (5 bases). The CDR3 has 14 residues. Trimming removed 2 bases at V and 8 bases at J, with 16 bases between. CDR1 and CDR2 (germline): SGDLS, YYNGEE. The CDR3 loop is CASSVGTASGGYTF. DNA for the CDR3: TGTGCCAGCAGCGTCGGGACCGCCTCAGGGGGCTACACCTTC.

This clonotype was seen only a few times. The chain combines TRBV6-2 or TRBV6-3 with TRBJ2-1; 7 nucleotides line up with TRBD1. V was pared by 6 bases and J by 3 bases, with 8 bases of the junction left unmatched. In germline, CDR1 is MNHEY, CDR2 SVGEGT. This CDR3 comprises 15 residues. CDR3 coding DNA: TGTGCCAGCAGCCCCACCACAGGGGACTACAATGAGCAGTTCTTC. Encoded protein: CASSPTTGDYNEQFF.

This clonotype has more than one count but fewer than ten. The V and J genes are TRBV21-1 and TRBJ1-1; TRBD1, the table's D call, was not compared with the DNA. TRBV21-1 is described as a pseudogene. The CDR3 runs to 12 residues. CDR3 amino acids: CASSKDARGAFF. CDR3 nucleotide sequence: TGTGCCAGCAGCAAAGACGCCCGGGGAGCTTTCTTT.

The rearrangement joins TRBV7-2 to TRBJ1-6, with 8 bases aligning to TRBD1. Germline CDR1 and CDR2: SGHTA and FQGNSA. V shed 5 bases and J 10 bases; nucleotides not matched to a gene: 7. The CDR3 is 14 amino acids. The CDR3: CASSRTGNSSPLHF. CDR3 sequence (DNA): TGTGCCAGCAGCCGGACAGGGAATAGCTCACCCCTCCACTTT.

The rearrangement uses TRBV7-6 and TRBJ2-3; 8 nucleotides align to TRBD1. CDR3 length: 15 amino acids. V shed 4 bases, J shed 3 bases, and the junction held 6 bases outside the gene matches. Germline CDR1 is SGHVS and CDR2 is FNYEAQ. CDR3 DNA sequence: TGTGCCAGCAGCTATCGGACAGGGATAACAGATACGCAGTATTTT. Its translation: CASSYRTGITDTQYF.

The rearrangement uses TRBV18 and TRBJ2-7, with TRBD1 as a possible D gene (5 bases). Per the germline V gene, CDR1 is KGHSH and CDR2 is LQKENI. CDR3 size: 14 residues. Trimming took 4 bases from V and 3 from J, leaving 13 bases between them. CDR3 amino acids: CASSHDGRGYEQYF. The DNA of the CDR3 is TGTGCCAGCTCACACGACGGAAGGGGCTACGAGCAGTACTTC.

The CDR3 is CASSPPGRGANTEAFF. CDR3 nucleotides: TGTGCCAGCAGCCCCCCAGGTAGAGGCGCAAACACTGAAGCTTTCTTT. The chain employs TRBV7-9 and TRBJ1-1; D is unclear. The CDR3 consists of 16 residues. Germline-derived CDR1 and CDR2 are SEHNR and FQNEAQ (reference sequence). Trimming pared 5 bases from V and 2 bases from J, leaving 18 bases between.

The chain employs TRBV19 and TRBJ1-6; 9 bases match TRBD1. Trimming removed 6 bases from V and 4 bases from J; junction bases left unmatched: 7. Germline V gene sequence: CDR1 LNHDA, CDR2 SQIVND (reference sequence). This CDR3 contains 16 residues. CDR3 sequence reads: CASRAGTGSYNSPLHF. The CDR3 DNA sequence: TGTGCCAGTAGGGCAGGGACAGGGAGTTATAATTCACCCCTCCACTTT.

This clonotype was recorded many times. The chain links TRBV20-1 to TRBJ2-3, with unresolved D. The V and J ends lost 0 bases and 2 bases respectively, with 6 bases between them. Germline V gene sequence: CDR1 DFQATT, CDR2 SNEGSKA (reference sequence). The CDR3 is 13 residues long. CDR3 loop: CSARDGFTDTQYF. The CDR3 nucleotides read TGCAGTGCTAGAGATGGTTTCACAGATACGCAGTATTTT.